This T cell receptor beta chain comes out of a study of Tregs in tolerant kidney transplant recipients. Points from the study as a whole: No direct test of biological reproducibility was done here.

Related graft donors supplied nonmyeloablative bone marrow transplants, and mixed chimerism was transient. Unstimulated Tregs (CD4+CD25+CD127-) and CD4+CD25- non-Tregs were sorted from PBMCs. The data were produced by immunoSEQ multiplex PCR, yet TCRdb's version contains in-frame clones alone and is incomplete. The sample has about 21,000 clones, about 85% seen once. As to this clone: Its antigen is unidentified.

Germline CDR1 and CDR2: SNHLY and FYNNEI. The CDR3 has 10 amino acids. The sequencing used CD8+ T cells from blood (PBMCs), collected 6 months after the transplant. This receptor was identified in a human patient who received a combined kidney and bone marrow transplant. The graft donor may account for some of the T cells. The rearrangement links TRBV2 to TRBJ2-5; D is ambiguous. The J call may not be correct, given that the DNA end is closer to TRBJ2-7. The CDR3: CASSVNEQYF. The CDR3 DNA reads TGTGCCAGCAGTGTGAACGAGCAGTACTTC.